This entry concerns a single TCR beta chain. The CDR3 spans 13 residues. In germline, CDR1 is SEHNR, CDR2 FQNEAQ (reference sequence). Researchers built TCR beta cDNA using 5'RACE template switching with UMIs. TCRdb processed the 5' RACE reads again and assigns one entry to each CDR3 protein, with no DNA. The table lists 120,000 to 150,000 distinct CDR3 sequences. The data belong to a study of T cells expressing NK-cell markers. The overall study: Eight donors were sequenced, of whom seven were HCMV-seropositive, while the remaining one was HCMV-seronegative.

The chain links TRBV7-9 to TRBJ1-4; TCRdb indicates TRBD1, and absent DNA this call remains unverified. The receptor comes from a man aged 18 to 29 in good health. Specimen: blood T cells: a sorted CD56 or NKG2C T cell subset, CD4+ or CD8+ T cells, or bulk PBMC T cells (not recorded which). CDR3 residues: CASSQGFGEKLFF.